This TCR beta chain is drawn from a study of blood T cells in healthy people across ages (dated by TCRdb to the mid-2010s). Context from the whole study: In model experiments, template switching captured roughly one uniquely barcoded TCR beta cDNA molecule for every two T cells. Four age groups were formed from the donors: young (average roughly 15 years), middle-aged (roughly 38), aged (62) and long-lived (less than 85). Two additional independent replicas of 1 million unique cDNA reads from the same blood draw were analyzed for two donors (one aged 18 to 30 and one aged 80 or older). Using deep sequencing normalized with unique cDNA molecular identifiers, the study measured how TCR beta repertoire diversity changes with age.

Donors were 39 systemically healthy Caucasian individuals from Russia aged 6 to 90 years. Each donor gave ten milliliters of peripheral blood, collected into EDTA-treated Vacutainer tubes. Ficoll-Paque density-gradient centrifugation was used to isolate PBMCs, with at least 6 million obtained per sample. Trizol reagent was used to extract total RNA from PBMCs, with at least 6 micrograms per sample. For every donor, an aliquot of PBMCs went through flow cytometry to measure the percentages of naive CD45RAhigh/CD27high T cells. A distance of 9 bases separates the germline ends of V and J, which lose 3 bases and 1 base respectively. Measured from the cysteine to the phenylalanine, the CDR3 is 14 residues long. Here the CDR3 DNA is all that survives: 42 bases in frame from base 1. CDR1 DFQATT and CDR2 SNEGSKA are derived from the germline V gene (reference sequence). Preparation of the library involved 5' RACE. These reads were obtained on an Illumina HiSeq 2500. A second PCR of roughly 7 to 12 cycles was performed with a sample-barcoded 5' primer and a J-beta primer mix. Each TCR beta cDNA molecule received a unique molecular identifier from a template-switch 5' adaptor carrying 12 random nucleotides. Each sample yielded at least 2.5 million CDR3-containing paired-end reads. First-strand cDNA was synthesized from all RNA with the Mint cDNA synthesis kit, primed by a TRBC-specific oligonucleotide. All cDNA was treated with uracil-DNA glycosylase and then went through a first 18-cycle PCR with the universal primers M1SS and BC2_uni_R. The authors' pipeline ran thus. Each sample was normalized by randomly selecting 1 million high-quality reads, each carrying a distinct molecular identifier. Reads sharing molecular identifiers were discarded rather than binned into consensus sequences. CDR3 identification, clonotype clustering and error correction used MiTCR with a Q25 quality threshold and the strictest error-elimination algorithm. A nonparametric unseen species model with Euler transformation was used to estimate lower-bound total TCR beta diversity. Starting from the raw public reads, TCRdb applied fastp trimming at Q25, assembled clones with MiXCR and retained in-frame beta chains. For every CDR3 protein sequence, its rows merge into one entry that carries the most common genes and DNA. TCRdb's processing, not the authors', yielded these V and J calls. The sample table shows hundreds of thousands of distinct CDR3 sequences, and roughly 26% are seen once. 2.5% to 3.5% of the sample is in the top ten clones.

Concerning this clonotype itself: The antigen this receptor binds is unknown. One base away there is no much larger clone; base qualities are not given.

Paper-wide results and their limitations: Since profiling was done on bulk unsorted PBMCs, naive and antigen-experienced compartments could not be conclusively compared. As age increased, observed TCR beta diversity per million T cells dropped in a roughly linear way, and a significant reduction was already evident by age around 41. Estimates of total diversity based on one million sequenced T cells were considered lower bounds and underestimates. Observed TCR beta diversity correlated strongly with the percentage of naive T cells measured by flow cytometry. Because the CMV infection status of the donors was unknown, age-related changes in expanded clonotypes may potentially have been confounded. The long-lived group showed more naive CD4+ T cells, fewer expanded clones and increased TCR diversity than the aged group, suggesting age selection.

The same sample was also used in a study of T cells of mothers and their children. According to the second study: Donors were nine systemically healthy Caucasian individuals: three mothers and their six children. cDNA synthesis used all of the extracted RNA, with roughly 1.5 ug of RNA in each 15 ul reaction. In the second PCR, the M1S primer introduced both the sample barcodes and 2-4 random nucleotides. More than 9 million TCR beta CDR3 reads were obtained from each mother, and millions of reads were obtained from each child. Thymic selection shapes the output of TCR recombination in a similar way in related and unrelated pairs, and inherited differences have a minor effect. Normalized repertoire overlap was always slightly but never significantly higher in related than unrelated mother-child pairs. Persistent microchimeric T cell clones were not detected, at a sensitivity of roughly 100 clones per million clonotypes. Deep NGS was used in the study to compare the TCR beta repertoires of mothers and children and to look for features that separate related mother-child pairs from unrelated individuals. The mean age was 40 +/- 4 years for the mothers and around 10 +/- 4 years for the children. After adapter ligation with NEBNext reagents, the libraries were sequenced on Illumina HiSeq 2000 with 100+100 nt paired-end reads. To prevent cross-contamination, the mother and child libraries were prepared one month apart and sequenced in separate runs. For each donor, somewhere between roughly 500,000 and 2,100,000 distinct TCR beta clonotypes were identified. Naive TCR beta clonotypes were estimated from low-frequency clonotypes matched to each donor's FACS-determined naive share, without sorting.

This sequence was found in a boy aged 5-17 years in good health. Recombination connected TRBV20-1 to TRBJ1-4; a tentative D match to TRBD1 spans 6 bases. Sample: blood. DNA sequence: TGCAGTGCTAGGAGGACAGTAACTAATGAAAAACTGTTTTTT. It codes for CSARRTVTNEKLFF.